The 22 T cell receptor beta chains in this list originate from one sample, sequenced in a study of T cells in narcolepsy. The assay was immunoSEQ multiplex PCR, and TCRdb's table has in-frame clones only and misses some. The sample has 25,000 to 35,000 clones, 90% seen once. The sample was CD45RA- memory CD4+ T cells from PBMCs. These receptors were obtained from a human donor with narcolepsy.

This chain joins TRBV29-1 and TRBJ2-7; D not resolved. Germline V gene lookup returns CDR1 SQVTM and CDR2 ANQGSEA. This CDR3 contains 10 residues. The V and J ends lost 2 bases and 7 bases respectively, with 6 bases between them. The CDR3 DNA sequence: TGCAGCGTTGAAAGTGGGGAGCAGTACTTC. Translating it yields CSVESGEQYF.

This clone was detected only once. The CDR3 reads CASSRRQGGGSPLHF. The CDR3 DNA follows: TGTGCCAGCAGCCGTAGACAGGGAGGGGGCTCACCCCTCCACTTT. The V call is TRBV6-6, the J call TRBJ1-6; 7 nucleotides line up with TRBD1. The CDR3 loop spans 15 amino acids. V lost 6 bases, J lost 10 bases, and 12 bases stayed unmatched. CDR1 and CDR2 (germline): MNHNY, SVGAGI (reference sequence).

V and J are TRBV10-2 and TRBJ1-5; D remains unclear. CDR3 length: 13 residues. The V gene lost 3 bases and the J gene lost 6 bases, with 9 bases spanning the gap. In germline, CDR1 is WSHSY, CDR2 SAAADI. The CDR3 region has the DNA TGCGCCAGCAGTGAAAATCGGGCTCAGCCCCAGCATTTT. This gives the protein CASSENRAQPQHF.

V is TRBV5-8 and J is TRBJ1-2, with 8 bases lining up with TRBD1. The CDR3 has 16 residues. The J segment lost 0 bases and the V segment lost 0 bases, leaving 4 bases of the junction unmatched. CDR1 is SGHTS and CDR2 is YDEGEE in the germline V gene. The CDR3 bases are TGTGCCAGCAGCTTGGACAGGGGGAGAACTAACTATGGCTACACCTTC. Translating gives CASSLDRGRTNYGYTF.

V gene TRBV27 combines with J gene TRBJ2-3; unclear D gene. Trimming shortened V by 4 bases and J by 0 bases, and 11 bases separated the two germline ends. CDR1 and CDR2 (germline): MNHEY, SMNVEV (reference sequence). The CDR3 consists of 15 residues. CDR3 residues: CASSWSDPSTDTQYF. CDR3 DNA sequence: TGTGCCAGCAGTTGGAGTGACCCGAGCACAGATACGCAGTATTTT.

In its sample, this clone was seen a few times. The DNA for the CDR3 is TGTGCCAGCAGCTTAGCGCCAGGGGATATCGAGACCCAGTACTTC. Its translation is CASSLAPGDIETQYF. J is TRBJ2-5 and V is TRBV7-8, with a possible D match to TRBD1 (6 bases). The CDR3 is 15 amino acids. The ends were cut back, 0 bases at V and 5 bases at J, with 13 bases in the middle. The germline V gene encodes CDR1 SGHVS and CDR2 FQNEAQ.

The chain recombines TRBV7-3 with TRBJ2-2; maybe TRBD1 (6 bases). The V and J ends lost 2 bases and 1 base respectively, with 8 bases between them. In germline, CDR1 is SGHTA, CDR2 FQGTGA. The CDR3 consists of 15 residues. DNA of the CDR3: TGTGCCAGCAGCTTATGGGGGCAGAACACCGGGGAGCTGTTTTTT. Translation gives CASSLWGQNTGELFF.

The chain uses TRBV6-1 and TRBJ2-1; 9 nucleotides agree with TRBD1. The J segment lost 5 bases and the V segment lost 5 bases, leaving 4 bases of the junction unmatched. This CDR3 comprises 14 residues. The germline V gene has CDR1 MNHNS and CDR2 SASEGT. Here the CDR3 reads CASSTGGYNNEQFF. The CDR3 DNA reads TGTGCCAGCAGTACAGGGGGCTATAACAATGAGCAGTTCTTC.

J is TRBJ1-5 and V is TRBV7-9; TRBD1 is a possible D gene (5 bases). V was cut by 4 bases and J by 4 bases, with 11 bases left in between. From germline, CDR1 is SEHNR and CDR2 FQNEAQ (reference sequence). This CDR3 region has 14 residues. The CDR3 sequence is CASSSRDGNQPQHF. The CDR3 DNA sequence: TGTGCCAGCAGCTCCCGGGACGGGAATCAGCCCCAGCATTTT.

The rearrangement links TRBV6-1 to TRBJ2-7; 9 bases agree with TRBD2. Losses at the gene ends were 4 bases for V and 4 bases for J; bases not matched to a gene: 8. Germline V gene lookup returns CDR1 MNHNS and CDR2 SASEGT. The CDR3 is made up of 15 amino acids. In nucleotides, the CDR3 is TGTGCCAGCAGTGGCGGGAGGGCCGGGGAATACGAGCAGTACTTC. Translating gives CASSGGRAGEYEQYF.

The V call is TRBV5-5, the J call TRBJ2-2; D is uncertain. This CDR3 comprises 13 residues. Germline CDR1 is SGHKS and CDR2 is YYEKEE (reference sequence). Trimming removed 0 bases at V and 7 bases at J, with 7 bases between. CDR3 amino acids: CASSLDSIGELFF. Here the CDR3 DNA reads TGTGCCAGCAGCTTGGACAGCATCGGGGAGCTGTTTTTT.

The chain has TRBV7-2 and TRBJ1-2; D unclear. Germline V gene data show CDR1 as SGHTA and CDR2 as FQGNSA. The CDR3 has 13 amino acids. Trimming left V 5 bases short and J 2 bases short, with 9 bases between. CDR3 sequence (DNA): TGTGCCAGCAGCCCCGGACCGAACTATGGCTACACCTTC. It codes for CASSPGPNYGYTF. Based on the CDR3 plus reference TRBV7-2 and TRBJ1-2, the full variable domain is GAGVSQSPSNKVTEKGKDVELRCDPISGHTALYWYRQSLGQGLEFLIYFQGNSAPDKSGLPSDRFSAERTGGSVSTLTIQRTQQEDSAVYLCASSPGPNYGYTFGSGTRLTVV.

In its sample, this clone was seen a few times. V and J are TRBV29-1 and TRBJ1-2; TRBD1 is a possible D gene (5 bases). Deletions cut 7 bases from V and 4 bases from J, with 13 bases between. This CDR3 has 12 amino acids. Germline V gene data show CDR1 as SQVTM and CDR2 as ANQGSEA. The CDR3 region is CSAHEGAYGYTF. The CDR3, as DNA: TGCAGCGCCCACGAAGGGGCCTATGGCTACACCTTC.

This clone has only one observation. The chain carries TRBV7-2 and TRBJ2-3; D may be TRBD2 (7 bases). The V gene's germline CDR1 is SGHTA and CDR2 FQGNSA. V was cut by 4 bases and J by 1 base, with 15 bases left in between. The CDR3 totals 16 residues. The CDR3, as DNA: TGTGCCAGCAGCTCTTTTGGCGGGGGCCGCACAGATACGCAGTATTTT. It specifies CASSSFGGGRTDTQYF. Complete variable domain (other parts from reference TRBV7-2 and TRBJ2-3): GAGVSQSPSNKVTEKGKDVELRCDPISGHTALYWYRQSLGQGLEFLIYFQGNSAPDKSGLPSDRFSAERTGGSVSTLTIQRTQQEDSAVYLCASSSFGGGRTDTQYFGPGTRLTVL.

The rearrangement uses TRBV27 and TRBJ2-7, with 8 bases fitting TRBD1. The J segment lost 2 bases and the V segment lost 6 bases, leaving 6 bases of the junction unmatched. CDR1 MNHEY and CDR2 SMNVEV come from the germline V gene (reference sequence). This CDR3 has 14 amino acids. This CDR3 reads CASSHRTGTYEQYF. The CDR3 nucleotides are TGTGCCAGCAGCCACCGGACAGGGACCTACGAGCAGTACTTC.

This clone came up once. J is TRBJ1-5 and V is TRBV28; D might be TRBD1 (5 bases). The germline CDR1 and CDR2 sequences are MDHEN and SYDVKM. CDR3 length equals 14 residues. V lost 7 bases and J lost 3, with 13 bases in between. CDR3 residues: CASITGTNNQPQHF. Here the CDR3 DNA reads TGTGCCAGCATTACGGGGACGAACAATCAGCCCCAGCATTTT.

This clone occurred once. The rearrangement uses TRBV10-2 and TRBJ1-5; weak D call: TRBD1 (6 bases). The length of the CDR3 is 15 residues. V lost 8 bases to trimming and J lost 0 bases, with 14 bases between them. CDR1 WSHSY and CDR2 SAAADI come from the germline V gene. CDR3 bases: TGCGCCAGCCGACAGGCGGGTTTTAGCAATCAGCCCCAGCATTTT. This sequence encodes CASRQAGFSNQPQHF.

The CDR3 here is CASSGASGSEYF. Here the CDR3 DNA reads TGTGCCAGCAGCGGCGCTAGCGGATCAGAGTACTTC. J is TRBJ2-7 and V is TRBV5-4; TRBD2 matches 7 bases. After removal of 4 bases from V and 11 bases from J, the junction contained 9 bases not matched to a gene. This CDR3 region has 12 residues. Germline V lookup: CDR1 SGHNT, CDR2 YYREEE (reference sequence).

The V call is TRBV2, the J call TRBJ1-2; tentative D call: TRBD1 (5 bases). Trimming took off 5 bases at V and 2 bases at J, with 9 bases between the two ends. The germline gives CDR1 SNHLY, CDR2 FYNNEI. There are 13 residues in the CDR3. CDR3 nucleotides: TGTGCCAGCAGTCCGGGGGGGAACTATGGCTACACCTTC. It is translated as CASSPGGNYGYTF.

The gene calls are TRBV5-6 and TRBJ2-2; unclear D gene. The CDR3 runs 14 residues. V lost 2 bases, J lost 4 bases, and 9 bases lay in between. The germline V gene has CDR1 SGHDT and CDR2 YYEEEE. In DNA form, the CDR3 reads TGTGCCAGCAGCTTTGGCGGTGGCACCGGGGAGCTGTTTTTT. It yields the protein CASSFGGGTGELFF.

The chain combines TRBV6-5 with TRBJ2-3, with D perhaps assigned TRBD1 or TRBD2 (5 bases each). Deletions cut 6 bases from V and 4 bases from J, with 11 bases between. The CDR3 sequence is 13 residues long. Germline values: CDR1 MNHEY, CDR2 SVGAGI. This chain's CDR3 is CASRGVGADTQYF. The CDR3 DNA is TGTGCCAGCAGGGGGGTGGGTGCAGATACGCAGTATTTT.

This clone occurred once. The chain joins TRBV5-5 to TRBJ2-2; TRBD1 or TRBD2 may be the D gene (6 bases each). The germline V gene encodes CDR1 SGHKS and CDR2 YYEKEE (reference sequence). Trimming stripped 6 bases from V and 0 bases from J, with 12 bases between. This CDR3 has 15 amino acids. CDR3 sequence: CASNSRGANTGELFF. CDR3 bases: TGTGCCAGCAACTCGAGGGGGGCGAACACCGGGGAGCTGTTTTTT. The full variable domain, rest sourced from reference TRBV5-5 and TRBJ2-2, is DAGVTQSPTHLIKTRGQQVTLRCSPISGHKSVSWYQQVLGQGPQFIFQYYEKEERGRGNFPDRFSARQFPNYSSELNVNALLLGDSALYLCASNSRGANTGELFFGEGSRLTVL.